This T cell receptor (beta chain) originates from a study of cytomegalovirus exposure and HLA in healthy donors. Findings and limits, study-wide: In a later analysis, TCR beta V- and J-gene trimming showed a link to a missense DCLRE1C variant.

Concerning this clone: Its antigen is as yet unknown.

The PCR used 60 Vbeta and 13 Jbeta primers. Assay used: immunoSEQ multiplex PCR; TCRdb lists only in-frame clones, some missing. The sample shows 150,000 to 180,000 clones, about 68% of them seen only once. V lost 3 bases, J lost 1 base, and 10 bases stayed unmatched. The CDR3 sequence is 16 residues long. The germline V gene has CDR1 GTSNPN and CDR2 SVGIG (reference sequence). V usage is TRBV30 and J usage is TRBJ1-1; 8 nucleotides align to TRBD1. The clonotype was recovered from a man aged 30-40 years in good health and CMV-seronegative. The material sequenced was PBMCs. CDR3 in DNA: TGTGCCTGGAGCGTTTTTGCGGGACAGGCGAACACTGAAGCTTTCTTT. It encodes CAWSVFAGQANTEAFF.